The 24 T cell receptor beta chains reported below all come from one sample, sequenced in a study of blood T cell repertoires in COVID-19 (dated by TCRdb to 2018 to 2020). Libraries were constructed by the immunoSEQ multiplex PCR assay. TCRdb limited this immuneACCESS table to in-frame rearrangements with V and J called. A share of clones is missing; checked studies link under half to unresolved V genes, and the rest is unexplained. The sample includes fewer than 300,000 clones, with about 68% observed a single time. The ten largest make up approximately 3.2% of the sample. The sample was peripheral blood. These receptors were collected from an elderly woman with acute or convalescent COVID-19.

The chain is built from TRBV21-1 and TRBJ1-5; the table's D call TRBD1 went unverified against the DNA. TRBV21-1 represents a pseudogene. This CDR3 spans 14 amino acids. The CDR3 sequence is CASSRTGVNQPQHF. The CDR3, as DNA: TGTGCCAGCAGCAGGACAGGGGTCAATCAGCCCCAGCATTTT.

The chain combines TRBV10-3 with TRBJ1-3; no firm D call. Trimming cost V 0 bases and J 0 bases, with 6 bases left between them. CDR3 length: 15 amino acids. The germline gives CDR1 ENHRY, CDR2 SYGVKD. The CDR3 here is CAISESLYSGNTIYF. The CDR3 DNA follows: TGTGCCATCAGTGAGTCTTTGTACTCTGGAAACACCATATATTTT.

The chain combines TRBV12-3 or TRBV12-4 with TRBJ2-1; tentatively, D is TRBD2 (5 bases). Trimming pared 8 bases from V and 8 bases from J, leaving 13 bases between. The CDR3 covers 12 residues. The CDR3 is CASRRLDHEQFF. CDR3 nucleotides: TGTGCCAGCCGGAGGCTGGACCATGAGCAGTTCTTC.

This chain connects TRBV7-9 to TRBJ1-2; D is unresolved. The CDR3 covers 14 residues. The germline V gene encodes CDR1 SEHNR and CDR2 FQNEAQ (reference sequence). The V end was cut by 0 bases, the J end by 7 bases, with 12 bases between. The CDR3 DNA follows: TGTGCCAGCAGCTTAGCGCAAGGTAGAGGTGGCTACACCTTC. It is translated as CASSLAQGRGGYTF. The variable domain in full, with the rest retrieved from reference TRBV7-9 and TRBJ1-2, is DTGVSQNPRHKITKRGQNVTFRCDPISEHNRLYWYRQTLGQGPEFLTYFQNEAQLEKSRLLSDRFSAERPKGSFSTLEIQRTEQGDSAMYLCASSLAQGRGGYTFGSGTRLTVV.

This clone came up a few times. V gene TRBV18 combines with J gene TRBJ1-4; TRBD1 matches at 8 bases. Germline V lookup: CDR1 KGHSH, CDR2 LQKENI. The CDR3 has 18 amino acids. V lost 4 bases and J lost 1; bases outside the gene matches: 11. This CDR3 is CASSRSTIDRGTNEKLFF. As DNA, the CDR3 is TGTGCCAGCTCACGATCCACGATCGACAGGGGAACTAATGAAAAACTGTTTTTT.

This chain joins TRBV7-9 and TRBJ1-4; 9 bases match TRBD1. CDR3 length equals 16 residues. Germline loops: CDR1 SEHNR, CDR2 FQNEAQ (reference sequence). J lost 14 bases, V lost 0 bases, and 13 bases had no gene match. CDR3 protein: CASSLAGTGSYEGLFF. The CDR3 DNA is TGTGCCAGCAGCTTAGCGGGGACAGGGTCCTATGAAGGGCTGTTTTTT.

The chain has TRBV2 and TRBJ1-2, with D maybe TRBD1 (5 bases). The CDR3 totals 13 residues. With 7 bases removed from V and 1 base from J, the gap between germline ends came to 10 bases. The germline V gene encodes CDR1 SNHLY and CDR2 FYNNEI. The CDR3 region is CASIPDSNYGYTF. CDR3 in DNA: TGTGCCAGCATTCCCGACAGTAACTATGGCTACACCTTC.

This sequence joins TRBV30 and TRBJ1-3; 10 nucleotides agree with TRBD1. This CDR3 region has 16 residues. Looked up from germline, CDR1 is GTSNPN and CDR2 is SVGIG (reference sequence). The V and J ends lost 0 bases and 5 bases, in that order; junction bases with no gene match: 7. CDR3: CAWSVRGQGRRNTIYF. DNA for the CDR3: TGTGCCTGGAGTGTACGGGGACAGGGGAGAAGAAACACCATATATTTT.

Notes on this clone: One junction end disagrees with the germline gene, perhaps due to a read error. The CDR3 here is CSARDRAPQF. In nucleotides, the CDR3 is TGCAGTGCTAGGGACAGGGCCCCCCAATTT. The rearrangement uses TRBV20-1 and TRBJ1-1, with 8 bases fitting TRBD1. CDR3 length equals 10 residues. CDR1 and CDR2 (germline): DFQATT, SNEGSKA (reference sequence).

The chain recombines TRBV28 with TRBJ1-3; possible D gene TRBD1, 6 bases. The germline V gene encodes CDR1 MDHEN and CDR2 SYDVKM. The length of the CDR3 is 15 residues. Trimming cost V 4 bases and J 0 bases, with 10 bases left between them. In DNA form, the CDR3 reads TGTGCCAGCAGTTCCGGGACAAACTCTGGAAACACCATATATTTT. Its translation is CASSSGTNSGNTIYF.

The V and J genes are TRBV7-2 and TRBJ2-7; TRBD2 matches at 12 bases. CDR3 length equals 15 residues. The germline gives CDR1 SGHTA, CDR2 FQGNSA. J lost 4 bases, V lost 5 bases, and 6 bases had no gene match. CDR3 loop: CASSTTSGGRYEQYF. CDR3 nucleotide sequence: TGTGCCAGCAGCACCACTAGCGGGGGGAGGTACGAGCAGTACTTC.

The rearrangement uses TRBV27 and TRBJ1-5, with a possible D match to TRBD1 (5 bases). V shed 4 bases and J shed 2 bases, with 6 bases lying between them. CDR1 and CDR2 from the germline V gene are MNHEY and SMNVEV (reference sequence). This CDR3 is 13 amino acids long. The CDR3 loop reads CASSWGGNQPQHF. The DNA of the CDR3 is TGTGCCAGCAGTTGGGGGGGCAATCAGCCCCAGCATTTT.

This chain links TRBV30 with TRBJ1-6; D is possibly TRBD1 (5 bases). The CDR3 consists of 14 residues. The V and J ends lost 5 bases and 6 bases respectively, with 14 bases between them. Looked up from germline, CDR1 is GTSNPN and CDR2 is SVGIG (reference sequence). CDR3 loop: CAWGKRGVNSPLHF. The CDR3 nucleotides are TGTGCCTGGGGGAAGCGGGGGGTTAATTCACCCCTCCACTTT.

The chain couples TRBV7-2 to TRBJ2-7; 14 bases agree with TRBD2. V lost 5 bases and J lost 3; bases outside the gene matches: 6. Germline CDR1 and CDR2: SGHTA and FQGNSA. The CDR3 loop spans 16 amino acids. CDR3 sequence (DNA): TGTGCCAGCAGCCCGGGACTAGCGGGGGACCTCTACGAGCAGTACTTC. It codes for CASSPGLAGDLYEQYF.

In DNA, the CDR3 is TGTGCCAGCAGCTTAGCGTTCGAGTCTGGAAACACCATATATTTT. It encodes CASSLAFESGNTIYF. The chain is built from TRBV7-2 and TRBJ1-3, with D unclear. V was shortened by 0 bases and J by 1 base, with 7 bases between the two germline ends. Germline CDR1 is SGHTA and CDR2 is FQGNSA. The CDR3 spans 15 residues.

V gene TRBV5-1 combines with J gene TRBJ1-2; TRBD1 aligns across 9 bases. Germline V gene sequence: CDR1 SGHRS, CDR2 YFSETQ. The V and J ends lost 4 bases and 3 bases, in that order; junction bases with no gene match: 7. The CDR3 runs to 15 residues. CDR3 amino acids: CASSQGQGVDYGYTF. The CDR3 DNA is TGCGCCAGCAGCCAGGGACAGGGAGTCGACTATGGCTACACCTTC. The whole variable domain, remainder taken from reference TRBV5-1 and TRBJ1-2, is KAGVTQTPRYLIKTRGQQVTLSCSPISGHRSVSWYQQTPGQGLQFLFEYFSETQRNKGNFPGRFSGRQFSNSRSEMNVSTLELGDSALYLCASSQGQGVDYGYTFGSGTRLTVV.

The chain uses TRBV4-1 and TRBJ1-2; no firm D call. Trimming shortened V by 0 bases and J by 9 bases, and 14 bases separated the two germline ends. The CDR3 has 14 residues. Germline V gene lookup returns CDR1 MGHRA and CDR2 YSYEKL. This chain's CDR3 is CASSQDGGILSYTF. Here the CDR3 DNA reads TGCGCCAGCAGCCAAGATGGCGGAATCCTTAGCTACACCTTC.

This clone was seen only a few times. The J gene is TRBJ2-3, the V gene TRBV4-1; 10 positions agree with TRBD2. Per the germline V gene, CDR1 is MGHRA and CDR2 is YSYEKL. The CDR3 spans 15 residues. Trimming cost V 5 bases and J 1 base; bases outside gene matches: 3. The CDR3 DNA sequence: TGCGCCAGCAGCTTCAGCGGGAGGGGCACAGATACGCAGTATTTT. Its translation is CASSFSGRGTDTQYF.

The V call is TRBV4-3, the J call TRBJ2-3, with TRBD2 as a possible D gene (5 bases). Trimming removed 2 bases at V and 6 bases at J, with 9 bases between. The CDR3 runs to 13 residues. Germline CDR1 reads LGHNA; CDR2 reads YSLEER. CDR3 in amino acids: CASSQNGVDTQYF. The CDR3, as DNA: TGCGCCAGCAGCCAAAACGGGGTTGATACGCAGTATTTT.

The sample holds one count of this clone. The chain uses TRBV4-1 and TRBJ1-3; TRBD1 agrees at 7 bases. CDR1 and CDR2 from the germline V gene are MGHRA and YSYEKL. J was trimmed by 5 bases and V by 4 bases; bases with no gene match: 8. This CDR3 region has 15 residues. The CDR3 DNA follows: TGCGCCAGCAGCCCCCAGGGGGTCAAAAGAAACACCATATATTTT. This gives the protein CASSPQGVKRNTIYF.

V usage is TRBV24-1 and J usage is TRBJ2-3; a weak D match, TRBD2 (6 bases). Trimming pared 4 bases from V and 2 bases from J, leaving 12 bases between. Germline V gene sequence: CDR1 KGHDR, CDR2 SFDVKD. There are 15 residues in the CDR3. The CDR3 loop is CATSDARGNTDTQYF. In DNA, the CDR3 is TGTGCCACCAGTGACGCGCGGGGAAACACAGATACGCAGTATTTT.

This clone has only a few counts. V is TRBV5-6 and J is TRBJ1-2; no clear D. V lost 4 bases and J 5 bases, leaving 18 bases between the germline ends. The CDR3 spans 15 residues. CDR1 SGHDT and CDR2 YYEEEE come from the germline V gene. CDR3 amino acids: CASSGRGLWSYGYTF. CDR3 coding DNA: TGTGCCAGCAGCGGGAGAGGCCTATGGAGTTATGGCTACACCTTC.

The CDR3 spells CASSPPTSGTHEQFF. In DNA form, the CDR3 reads TGTGCCAGCTCACCACCGACTAGCGGGACTCATGAGCAGTTCTTC. This chain links TRBV18 with TRBJ2-1; 11 bases are shared with TRBD2. The CDR3 has 15 residues. The V segment lost 0 bases and the J segment 8 bases; nucleotides outside the gene matches: 3. The germline V gene encodes CDR1 KGHSH and CDR2 LQKENI.

The chain combines TRBV6-6 with TRBJ2-1; 13 bases map to TRBD2. Germline values: CDR1 MNHNY, CDR2 SVGAGI (reference sequence). The CDR3 extends over 15 amino acids. After removal of 2 bases from V and 8 bases from J, the junction contained 3 bases not matched to a gene. CDR3 sequence reads: CASSYGTSGKDEQFF. Written as DNA, the CDR3 is TGTGCCAGCAGTTACGGGACTAGCGGGAAAGATGAGCAGTTCTTC.